This paragraph reports one T cell receptor (beta chain). Its antigen is as yet unknown. This entry belongs to a study of cytomegalovirus exposure and HLA in healthy donors. The overall study: Researchers previously reported finding 90 million to 130 million unique TCR beta sequences from roughly 200 million T cells. Study-wide findings and caveats: Productive rates of about 87% or about 30% were seen for most TCR beta V segments in an earlier analysis. It was taken for granted in presence/absence analyses that sequencing depth across donors was roughly uniform. Information on immune exposure was restricted to one variable (CMV serostatus).

Use of 60 Vbeta and 13 Jbeta primers characterized the PCR. The assay was immunoSEQ multiplex PCR, and TCRdb's table has in-frame clones only and misses some. This sample yields under 250,000 clones, of which around 82% are seen a single time; about 2.7% belongs to the top ten. Germline CDR1 and CDR2: LGHNT and FRNRAP. V lost 7 bases to trimming and J lost 0 bases, with 14 bases between them. CDR3 length: 15 amino acids. The sequencing input was PBMCs. This chain connects TRBV12-5 to TRBJ2-3, with a possible D match to TRBD2 (5 bases). The clonotype comes from a woman aged 25 to 39 in good health and CMV-seronegative. CDR3 DNA sequence: TGTGCTAGTGCCCGTGGACTGTTGAGCACAGATACGCAGTATTTT. It specifies CASARGLLSTDTQYF. The entire variable domain, with the rest obtained from reference TRBV12-5 and TRBJ2-3, is as follows: DARVTQTPRHKVTEMGQEVTMRCQPILGHNTVFWYRQTMMQGLELLAYFRNRAPLDDSGMPKDRFSAEMPDATLATLKIQPSEPRDSAVYFCASARGLLSTDTQYFGPGTRLTVL.